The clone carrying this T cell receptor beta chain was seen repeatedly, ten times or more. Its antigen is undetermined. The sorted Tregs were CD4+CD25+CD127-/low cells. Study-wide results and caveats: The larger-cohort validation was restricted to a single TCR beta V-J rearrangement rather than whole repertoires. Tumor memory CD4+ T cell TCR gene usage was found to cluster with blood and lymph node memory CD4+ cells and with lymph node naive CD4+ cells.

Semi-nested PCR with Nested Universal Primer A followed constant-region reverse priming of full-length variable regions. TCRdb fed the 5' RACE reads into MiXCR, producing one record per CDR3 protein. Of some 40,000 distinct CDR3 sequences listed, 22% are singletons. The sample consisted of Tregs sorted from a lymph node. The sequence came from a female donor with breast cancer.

The CDR3 DNA is TGCGCCAGCAGCCCTGGGACAGGGGATGTTTGGACTAGCGGGAGTCTCTACGAGCAGTACTTC. Its protein product is CASSPGTGDVWTSGSLYEQYF. The chain joins TRBV4-3 to TRBJ2-7, with 13 bases fitting TRBD2. V lost 4 bases and J lost 3; bases outside the gene matches: 21. The CDR3 has 21 amino acids. Germline CDR1 and CDR2: LGHNA and YSLEER.